This TCR beta chain was identified during a study of T cell responses to AZD1222 COVID-19 vaccine. Points on this clone: Its antigen is unidentified.

General observations from the study: Targeting of unmutated variant regions was reportedly seen in nearly half of spike-specific TCRs. Without day 14 samples, only post-peak T cell repertoires were studied. Only a handful of AZD1222 recipients, six or seven in all, had baseline seropositivity.

Sequencing used immunoSEQ multiplex PCR; TCRdb keeps in-frame clones, though not all of them. This table holds some 150,000 clones, 85% to 95% found once. The CDR3 is 15 amino acids. V trimming: 0 bases; J trimming: 3 bases; junction bases outside the gene matches: 3. Germline lookup yields CDR1 MNHEY and CDR2 SMNVEV (reference sequence). The V gene is TRBV27, the J gene TRBJ2-7; 9 bases map to TRBD2. Material: peripheral blood, obtained on day 0 of MenACWY control vaccination. The TCR originated in an adult in good health. The CDR3 nucleotides read TGTGCCAGCAGTTTATCCAGCGGGGGGCTCTACGAGCAGTACTTC. Translation gives CASSLSSGGLYEQYF.